What follows are 21 T cell receptor beta chains derived from one specimen sequenced in a study of control samples from healthy donors and cancer patients. TCRdb keeps only in-frame clones here, not all; method: immunoSEQ multiplex PCR. The sample has 150,000 to 200,000 clones, approximately 92% seen once; the top ten hold 2%. Sequencing input: blood. The receptors were gathered from a woman in her thirties or forties in good health.

The chain joins TRBV5-1 to TRBJ1-2, with a weak D call TRBD1 (5 bases). The V end was cut by 0 bases, the J end by 8 bases, with 14 bases between. Germline CDR1 reads SGHRS; CDR2 reads YFSETQ. The CDR3 totals 14 residues. The CDR3 DNA follows: TGCGCCAGCAGCTTGGGTCAGGGTTCGGGAGGCTACACCTTC. Translation: CASSLGQGSGGYTF. Filled out from reference TRBV5-1 and TRBJ1-2, the complete variable domain reads KAGVTQTPRYLIKTRGQQVTLSCSPISGHRSVSWYQQTPGQGLQFLFEYFSETQRNKGNFPGRFSGRQFSNSRSEMNVSTLELGDSALYLCASSLGQGSGGYTFGSGTRLTVV.

The V gene is TRBV4-1, the J gene TRBJ1-2; D is unclear. CDR1 is MGHRA and CDR2 is YSYEKL in the germline V gene. CDR3 length: 15 amino acids. The germline V and J ends were trimmed by 0 bases and 3 bases, with 11 bases remaining between them. CDR3 in amino acids: CASSQDRMGHYGYTF. The CDR3 DNA reads TGCGCCAGCAGCCAAGATCGAATGGGCCACTATGGCTACACCTTC.

The chain couples TRBV27 to TRBJ1-4; D call uncertain. This CDR3 comprises 15 residues. Germline lookup yields CDR1 MNHEY and CDR2 SMNVEV (reference sequence). Trimming took 3 bases from V and 2 from J, leaving 10 bases between them. The CDR3 loop is CASSFRVDTNEKLFF. The DNA of the CDR3 is TGTGCCAGCAGTTTCCGAGTCGACACTAATGAAAAACTGTTTTTT.

The chain employs TRBV7-2 and TRBJ1-4; 7 positions match TRBD1. Per germline, CDR1 SGHTA and CDR2 FQGNSA. V was pared by 5 bases and J by 4 bases, with 4 bases of the junction left unmatched. This CDR3 is 14 amino acids long. CDR3 in DNA: TGTGCCAGCAGCCCAGGGGGGTTTAATGAAAAACTGTTTTTT. Protein sequence: CASSPGGFNEKLFF.

The genes are TRBV9 and TRBJ1-1; D might be TRBD1 (6 bases). CDR1 SGDLS and CDR2 YYNGEE come from the germline V gene. This CDR3 region has 14 residues. V was cut by 4 bases and J by 4 bases, with 14 bases left in between. CDR3 amino acids: CASSSGDLGTEAFF. The DNA for the CDR3 is TGTGCCAGCAGCTCAGGGGACCTGGGCACTGAAGCTTTCTTT. Supplemented by reference TRBV9 and TRBJ1-1, the full variable domain reads DSGVTQTPKHLITATGQRVTLRCSPRSGDLSVYWYQQSLDQGLQFLIQYYNGEERAKGNILERFSAQQFPDLHSELNLSSLELGDSALYFCASSSGDLGTEAFFGQGTRLTVV.

In this sample, this clone turned up once. This chain connects TRBV5-5 to TRBJ1-6, with D possibly matching TRBD1 (5 bases). Germline V gene data show CDR1 as SGHKS and CDR2 as YYEKEE (reference sequence). The V end was cut by 2 bases, the J end by 0 bases, with 9 bases between. The CDR3 has 16 residues. In DNA form, the CDR3 reads TGTGCCAGCAGCTTTAGTGACAGCTCCTATAATTCACCCCTCCACTTT. This translates into CASSFSDSSYNSPLHF.

The chain has TRBV3-1 (or the pseudogene TRBV3-2) and TRBJ2-5; 7 bases line up with TRBD1. The CDR3 spans 14 residues. The germline V gene encodes CDR1 LGHDT and CDR2 YNNKEL (reference sequence). V was clipped by 4 bases and J by 5 bases; unmatched bases: 7. CDR3 DNA: TGTGCCAGCAGCCGCAGGGGGTCCGGGGAGACCCAGTACTTC. This encodes CASSRRGSGETQYF.

The table lists this clone with a count of one. This CDR3 is CASSLGSGDTQYF. In DNA, the CDR3 is TGCGCCAGCAGCTTGGGTAGCGGAGATACGCAGTATTTT. The V gene is TRBV5-1, the J gene TRBJ2-3, with a weak D call TRBD2 (6 bases). The CDR3 is made up of 13 amino acids. Trimming took 0 bases from V and 5 from J, leaving 7 bases between them. Germline V gene sequence: CDR1 SGHRS, CDR2 YFSETQ. Together with reference TRBV5-1 and TRBJ2-3, the CDR3 gives the full variable domain: KAGVTQTPRYLIKTRGQQVTLSCSPISGHRSVSWYQQTPGQGLQFLFEYFSETQRNKGNFPGRFSGRQFSNSRSEMNVSTLELGDSALYLCASSLGSGDTQYFGPGTRLTVL.

The rearrangement links TRBV4-1 to TRBJ2-5; 7 positions agree with TRBD2. J was trimmed by 2 bases and V by 4 bases; bases with no gene match: 10. CDR3 length: 16 amino acids. Germline V gene sequence: CDR1 MGHRA, CDR2 YSYEKL. The CDR3 DNA reads TGCGCCAGCAGCCGCGTATTAGCGGGTCGACAAGAGACCCAGTACTTC. Translated: CASSRVLAGRQETQYF.

The chain recombines TRBV5-1 with TRBJ2-3; D gene unclear. The length of the CDR3 is 12 residues. Germline lookup yields CDR1 SGHRS and CDR2 YFSETQ. The germline V and J ends were trimmed by 0 bases and 5 bases, with 4 bases remaining between them. CDR3 protein: CASSLGRDTQYF. The CDR3 DNA is TGCGCCAGCAGCTTGGGCAGAGATACGCAGTATTTT.

This clone has a single count. The chain couples TRBV5-1 to TRBJ1-2; 10 bases line up with TRBD1. V shed 1 base, J shed 6 bases, and the junction held 6 bases outside the gene matches. The CDR3 has 15 residues. Germline CDR1 is SGHRS and CDR2 is YFSETQ. This chain's CDR3 is CASSLRGQGSDGYTF. The CDR3 nucleotides are TGCGCCAGCAGCTTGCGGGGACAGGGGTCCGATGGCTACACCTTC.

The rearrangement joins TRBV1 to TRBJ1-1; the D call TRBD1 from the table was never checked on the DNA. TRBV1 is a listed pseudogene. The CDR3 spans 14 residues. CDR3 residues: CTSSHWTATGEAFF. The CDR3 DNA is TGCACCAGCAGCCACTGGACAGCCACAGGTGAAGCTTTCTTT.

The chain has TRBV10-1 and TRBJ1-1, with a possible D match to TRBD1 (6 bases). The length of the CDR3 is 11 residues. Germline values: CDR1 WNHNN, CDR2 SYGVQD (reference sequence). V shed 10 bases and J shed 8 bases, with 14 bases lying between them. This CDR3 is CAIFGTPEAFF. CDR3 nucleotides: TGCGCCATTTTTGGGACACCCGAAGCTTTCTTT.

The chain joins TRBV11-3 to TRBJ2-7, with 8 positions matching TRBD1. Per germline, CDR1 SGHNT and CDR2 YENEEA. CDR3 length equals 15 residues. Losses at the gene ends were 5 bases for V and 3 bases for J; bases not matched to a gene: 9. CDR3 DNA: TGTGCCAGCAGCACCCGGACAGGGTTGGTCTACGAGCAGTACTTC. Encoded protein: CASSTRTGLVYEQYF.

Note on this clone: Other DNA variants within this sample encode the same CDR3. This sequence joins TRBV19 and TRBJ2-7; TRBD1 aligns across 7 bases. This CDR3 contains 14 residues. CDR1 and CDR2 (germline): LNHDA, SQIVND (reference sequence). The junction had 5 bases not matched to a gene; V was cut back by 4 bases and J by 2 bases. The CDR3 sequence: CASSRERGPYEQYF. CDR3 nucleotides: TGTGCCAGTAGTAGGGAAAGGGGGCCCTACGAGCAGTACTTC.

The rearrangement joins TRBV18 to TRBJ2-1; D is possibly TRBD2 (6 bases). Germline V gives CDR1 KGHSH, CDR2 LQKENI. CDR3 length: 17 residues. The V end lost 0 bases, the J end lost 9 bases, and 21 bases lay between the germline ends. The DNA for the CDR3 is TGTGCCAGCTCACCACCAATAGCGGCGAACCTCCGTGGTGAGCAGTTCTTC. Amino acids: CASSPPIAANLRGEQFF.

V and J are TRBV4-1 and TRBJ2-2; D remains ambiguous. Germline CDR1 and CDR2: MGHRA and YSYEKL. The CDR3 consists of 13 residues. The V end was cut by 3 bases, the J end by 6 bases, with 8 bases between. The CDR3 spells CASSQISAGELFF. DNA for the CDR3: TGCGCCAGCAGCCAGATAAGCGCCGGGGAGCTGTTTTTT.

The gene calls are TRBV20-1 and TRBJ2-5; a weak D match, TRBD1 (5 bases). The V end lost 3 bases, the J end lost 2 bases, and 10 bases lay between the germline ends. Germline lookup yields CDR1 DFQATT and CDR2 SNEGSKA (reference sequence). The CDR3 length is 13 residues. In DNA form, the CDR3 reads TGCAGTGCTAGTAAACAGGAACAAGAGACCCAGTACTTC. Amino acids: CSASKQEQETQYF.

The V and J genes are TRBV5-8 and TRBJ2-5; D perhaps matches TRBD1 (6 bases). Trimming cost V 0 bases and J 2 bases, with 11 bases left between them. Looked up from germline, CDR1 is SGHTS and CDR2 is YDEGEE. The CDR3 sequence is 15 residues long. The CDR3 bases are TGTGCCAGCAGCTTGGGACAGGAAGAACAAGAGACCCAGTACTTC. It yields the protein CASSLGQEEQETQYF.

A few counts support this clone. Other nucleotide sequences from this sample produce the same CDR3. J is TRBJ2-7 and V is TRBV5-6; a possible D gene is TRBD2 (5 bases). Trimming removed 0 bases at V and 7 bases at J, with 8 bases between. The CDR3 is made up of 12 amino acids. Germline V lookup: CDR1 SGHDT, CDR2 YYEEEE. The CDR3 sequence: CASSLGRSEQYF. CDR3 DNA: TGTGCCAGCAGCTTGGGGAGGAGTGAGCAGTACTTC. Full variable domain (rest looked up from reference TRBV5-6 and TRBJ2-7): DAGVTQSPTHLIKTRGQQVTLRCSPKSGHDTVSWYQQALGQGPQFIFQYYEEEERQRGNFPDRFSGHQFPNYSSELNVNALLLGDSALYLCASSLGRSEQYFGPGTRLTVT.

This CDR3 reads CASSESSDRPWTEAFF. CDR3 bases: TGCGCCAGCAGTGAGTCTTCGGACAGGCCGTGGACTGAAGCTTTCTTT. The genes are TRBV10-1 and TRBJ1-1; 7 bases are a match to TRBD1. CDR1 is WNHNN and CDR2 is SYGVQD in the germline V gene (reference sequence). V was clipped by 0 bases and J by 5 bases; unmatched bases: 9. The CDR3 contains 16 residues.